This T cell receptor (beta chain) was retrieved from a study of T-cell reconstitution after alpha-beta-depleted transplantation in children (dated by TCRdb to the mid-2010s). At the level of the whole study: Using TCR repertoire profiling, the study quantitatively followed how T-cell immune reconstitution unfolded in children after TCRalphabeta/CD19-depleted allogeneic hematopoietic cell transplantation. Paper-wide results and their limitations: About two months after transplant, the apparently early recovery of alphabetaT-cell counts reportedly depended on just several hundred clones that had expanded rapidly and came from non-depleted graft cells. Over subsequent months, a decline in hyperexpanded clone frequencies was noted, and after one year, T-cell counts and TCRbeta diversity were mostly ascribed to newly produced T cells. In some patients, the high TCRbeta diversity seen at day 60 was put down to recipient T cells and intrathymic progenitors that had survived conditioning.

The table lists this clonotype with many counts. Which antigen it targets is not known. No much larger clone is present one base from it, and per-base qualities are unavailable. V sheds 0 bases and J sheds 3 bases, leaving 8 bases between their ends. The CDR3 starts with the cysteine, ends with the phenylalanine, and has 14 residues. Kept here is only the CDR3 DNA, which spans 42 bases and is read in frame from base 1. CDR1 and CDR2, looked up from the germline V gene, are ENHRY and SYGVKD. The treatment or condition tag for this specimen amounts to: allogeneic hematopoietic cell transplantation with graft depleted of TCRalphabeta T cells and CD19 B cells. The transplant recipients were children given TCRalphabeta/CD19-depleted allogeneic hematopoietic cell grafts. Library preparation was by PCR. Sequenced on an Illumina HiSeq 2500. TCR libraries were prepared with molecular barcoding, using unique molecular identifiers to normalize TCRbeta repertoire quantification. TCRdb ran its own pipeline on the public reads, namely fastp trimming at Q25 and MiXCR clone calling, and kept in-frame beta chains. Under each unique CDR3 protein, matching rows form one entry showing the most common genes and DNA. This sample is represented by some 120,000 distinct CDR3 sequences; 8% to 10% of them were singletons. Nearly 25% of the sample rests with the top ten.

The sequencing here drew on PBMCs, mostly from graft donor cells, taken 180 days after TCRalphabeta/CD19-depleted stem cell transplant. The receptor comes from a girl under two years old who had a stem cell transplant for combined immunodeficiency, so the T cells may come from the graft donor. The chain links TRBV10-3 with TRBJ1-2, with the D segment identity uncertain. The CDR3 has the sequence CAISESEADYGYTF. Here is the DNA: TGTGCCATCAGTGAGTCAGAGGCGGACTATGGCTACACCTTC.